The 17 T cell receptor beta chains below come from one sample, sequenced in a study of beta chain features in type 1 diabetes. The study reverse transcribed the entire isolated RNA, so it sequenced expressed TCRB transcripts. Sequenced by immunoSEQ multiplex PCR; TCRdb stores in-frame clones only, minus some. Of about 120,000 clones listed, around 16% are singletons. Their specific antigens are unknown. Findings of the study overall: Significant though moderate, a shortening of TCRB CDR3s appeared in all four CD4+ subsets of Type 1 diabetes patients.

Sequenced material: central memory CD4+ T cells from blood. Every receptor here comes from a man younger than 30 with type 1 diabetes.

The chain employs TRBV7-6 and TRBJ2-1; TRBD2 might be the D (5 bases). The V end was cut by 2 bases, the J end by 2 bases, with 13 bases between. CDR3 length: 16 residues. Per germline, CDR1 SGHVS and CDR2 FNYEAQ. CDR3: CASSLMAGSTYNEQFF. CDR3 bases: TGTGCCAGCAGCTTAATGGCGGGTTCCACCTACAATGAGCAGTTCTTC.

This rearrangement joins TRBV27 to TRBJ1-1; D gene ambiguous. Trimming removed 3 bases from V and 7 bases from J, with 12 bases in between. This CDR3 has 13 residues. Germline CDR1 and CDR2: MNHEY and SMNVEV (reference sequence). This CDR3 reads CASSFPWGFEAFF. Written as DNA, the CDR3 is TGTGCCAGCAGTTTCCCGTGGGGTTTTGAAGCTTTCTTT.

This chain uses TRBV5-1 with TRBJ1-1; D remains ambiguous. The CDR3 sequence is 15 residues long. With 5 bases removed from V and 0 bases from J, the gap between germline ends came to 14 bases. The germline gives CDR1 SGHRS, CDR2 YFSETQ. Written as DNA, the CDR3 is TGCGCCAGCAGACCGAACAGCGACGTGAACACTGAAGCTTTCTTT. Protein product: CASRPNSDVNTEAFF.

This clone was counted at least ten times. The rearrangement joins TRBV9 to TRBJ2-1; 9 nucleotides match TRBD2. Trimming cost V 0 bases and J 4 bases; bases outside gene matches: 8. The CDR3 loop spans 17 amino acids. In germline, CDR1 is SGDLS, CDR2 YYNGEE. In DNA, the CDR3 is TGTGCCAGCAGCGTAGGGCCTAGCGGGATGGGGTACAATGAGCAGTTCTTC. Protein: CASSVGPSGMGYNEQFF.

About this clone: The same CDR3 can be traced to other DNA sequences in this sample. CDR3: CASSAAGVQETQYF. CDR3 nucleotides: TGTGCCAGCAGCGCAGCGGGGGTCCAAGAGACCCAGTACTTC. The V call is TRBV9, the J call TRBJ2-5; 8 bases are shared with TRBD2. Trimming at V came to 3 bases and at J to 1 base, leaving 2 bases not matched to a gene. This CDR3 comprises 14 residues. The germline V gene has CDR1 SGDLS and CDR2 YYNGEE.

In nucleotides, the CDR3 is TGTGCCAGCAGCCCCCATGAGGGTGGGTACTACGAGCAGTACTTC. Amino acids: CASSPHEGGYYEQYF. V gene TRBV11-2 combines with J gene TRBJ2-7; D may be TRBD2 (5 bases). The CDR3 length is 15 residues. Trimming stripped 5 bases from V and 3 bases from J, with 17 bases between. Germline V gene data show CDR1 as SGHAT and CDR2 as FQNNGV.

This clone occurred a few times. This chain uses TRBV7-2 with TRBJ2-3; D gene uncertain. The CDR3 has 12 amino acids. The germline V gene has CDR1 SGHTA and CDR2 FQGNSA. The germline V and J ends were trimmed by 4 bases and 6 bases, with 8 bases remaining between them. This chain's CDR3 is CASSSTGDTQYF. The DNA for the CDR3 is TGTGCCAGCAGCTCGACTGGGGATACGCAGTATTTT. Complete variable domain (other parts from reference TRBV7-2 and TRBJ2-3): GAGVSQSPSNKVTEKGKDVELRCDPISGHTALYWYRQSLGQGLEFLIYFQGNSAPDKSGLPSDRFSAERTGGSVSTLTIQRTQQEDSAVYLCASSSTGDTQYFGPGTRLTVL.

This chain connects TRBV29-1 to TRBJ1-2; possible D gene TRBD1, 5 bases. The V end was cut by 6 bases, the J end by 4 bases, with 15 bases between. This CDR3 region has 13 residues. CDR1 and CDR2 from the germline V gene are SQVTM and ANQGSEA. In DNA form, the CDR3 reads TGCAGCGTCTCTTGGGGACTAAGCTATGGCTACACCTTC. Translation gives CSVSWGLSYGYTF.

This clone was detected only a few times. V is TRBV7-6 and J is TRBJ2-5; 8 positions match TRBD1. This CDR3 spans 14 amino acids. Germline V gene sequence: CDR1 SGHVS, CDR2 FNYEAQ. Trimming at V came to 4 bases and at J to 5 bases, leaving 6 bases not matched to a gene. The CDR3, as DNA: TGTGCCAGCAGCTCCAGGACAGGGAAGGAGACCCAGTACTTC. This codes for CASSSRTGKETQYF.

The CDR3 DNA is TGCGCCAGCAGCCAAGACGGGGGACAAGTTACGGATGAGCAGTTCTTC. It encodes CASSQDGGQVTDEQFF. This sequence joins TRBV4-1 and TRBJ2-1, with D perhaps being TRBD1 or TRBD2 (6 bases each). V lost 0 bases to trimming and J lost 8 bases, with 17 bases between them. The CDR3 spans 16 residues. The germline gives CDR1 MGHRA, CDR2 YSYEKL.

This clone was detected only a few times. The genes are TRBV10-3 and TRBJ2-5; 8 bases line up with TRBD2. In germline, CDR1 is ENHRY, CDR2 SYGVKD. The CDR3 is 14 amino acids. Germline trimming cut 7 bases from V and 1 base from J; bases unmatched to any gene: 5. CDR3 amino acids: CAIKRAGAQETQYF. The CDR3 DNA follows: TGTGCCATCAAAAGAGCGGGGGCCCAAGAGACCCAGTACTTC.

Ten or more counts support this clone. The chain couples TRBV5-4 to TRBJ2-7; D perhaps matches TRBD2 (6 bases). CDR3 size: 15 residues. CDR1 is SGHNT and CDR2 is YYREEE in the germline V gene (reference sequence). Between the trimmed V and J ends, which lost 1 base and 4 bases, there was a span of 15 bases. The CDR3 nucleotides read TGTGCCAGCAGCTTGACTAGCCTGGAGGGATACGAGCAGTACTTC. Translation: CASSLTSLEGYEQYF. The full variable domain, completed using reference TRBV5-4 and TRBJ2-7, is ETGVTQSPTHLIKTRGQQVTLRCSSQSGHNTVSWYQQALGQGPQFIFQYYREEENGRGNFPPRFSGLQFPNYSSELNVNALELDDSALYLCASSLTSLEGYEQYFGPGTRLTVT.

A few counts support this clone. The genes are TRBV13 and TRBJ2-5, with a tentative D call TRBD2 (5 bases). Germline assignment: CDR1 PRHDT and CDR2 FYEKMQ (reference sequence). CDR3 length equals 14 residues. V lost 5 bases and J lost 4, with 14 bases in between. Here the CDR3 DNA reads TGTGCCAGCAGCACTCGGACTGTGGGAGAGACCCAGTACTTC. Protein product: CASSTRTVGETQYF.

This clone has a count of ten or more. This rearrangement joins TRBV13 to TRBJ2-1, with D tentatively TRBD1 (6 bases). The germline V gene has CDR1 PRHDT and CDR2 FYEKMQ (reference sequence). This CDR3 comprises 17 residues. With 5 bases removed from V and 0 bases from J, the gap between germline ends came to 17 bases. The CDR3 here is CASSPPQGPSSYNEQFF. CDR3 sequence (DNA): TGTGCCAGCAGCCCTCCGCAGGGGCCGAGCTCCTACAATGAGCAGTTCTTC.

This clone turned up a few times. The chain uses TRBV25-1 and TRBJ2-1; possibly TRBD1 for D (6 bases). Germline CDR1 is MGHDK and CDR2 is SYGVNS. Trimming left V 2 bases short and J 5 bases short, with 13 bases between. The CDR3 consists of 15 residues. The CDR3 region is CASSEPQQGNNEQFF. In nucleotides, the CDR3 is TGTGCCAGCAGTGAACCACAACAGGGAAACAATGAGCAGTTCTTC.

This chain uses TRBV5-5 with TRBJ2-1, with 7 nucleotides matching TRBD1. Germline V gives CDR1 SGHKS, CDR2 YYEKEE (reference sequence). This CDR3 comprises 14 residues. With 4 bases clipped from V and 1 base from J, the junction kept 2 bases outside the gene matches. Written as DNA, the CDR3 is TGTGCCAGCAGCCAGGACAGGTCCTACAATGAGCAGTTCTTC. Translating it yields CASSQDRSYNEQFF.

This clone was counted a few times. The genes are TRBV29-1 and TRBJ2-7; D tentatively fits TRBD1 or TRBD2 (6 bases each). CDR3 length: 13 residues. Germline V gene lookup returns CDR1 SQVTM and CDR2 ANQGSEA. The ends were cut back, 3 bases at V and 4 bases at J, with 13 bases in the middle. The CDR3 protein is CSVDGGGRYEQYF. CDR3 sequence (DNA): TGCAGCGTTGACGGGGGCGGTAGGTACGAGCAGTACTTC.